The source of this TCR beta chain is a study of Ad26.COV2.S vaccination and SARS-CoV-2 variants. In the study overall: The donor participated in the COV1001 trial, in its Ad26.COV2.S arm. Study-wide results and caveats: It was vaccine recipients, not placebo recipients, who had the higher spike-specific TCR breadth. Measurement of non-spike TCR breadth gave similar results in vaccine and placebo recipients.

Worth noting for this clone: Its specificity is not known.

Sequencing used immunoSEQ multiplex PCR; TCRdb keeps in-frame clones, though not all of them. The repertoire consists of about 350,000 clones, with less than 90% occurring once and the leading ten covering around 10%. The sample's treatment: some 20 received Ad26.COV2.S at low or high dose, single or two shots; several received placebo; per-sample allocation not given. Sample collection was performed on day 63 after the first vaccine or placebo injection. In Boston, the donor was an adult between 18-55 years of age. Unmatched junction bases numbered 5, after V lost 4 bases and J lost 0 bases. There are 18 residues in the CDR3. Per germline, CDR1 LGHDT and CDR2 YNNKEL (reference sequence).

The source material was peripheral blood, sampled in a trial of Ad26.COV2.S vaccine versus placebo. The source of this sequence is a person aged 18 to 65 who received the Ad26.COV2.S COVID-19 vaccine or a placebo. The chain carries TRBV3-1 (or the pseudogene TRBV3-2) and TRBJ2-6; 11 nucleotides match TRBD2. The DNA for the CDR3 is TGTGCCAGCAGCCGAACTAGCGGGGGACTCTCTGGGGCCAACGTCCTGACTTTC. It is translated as CASSRTSGGLSGANVLTF.